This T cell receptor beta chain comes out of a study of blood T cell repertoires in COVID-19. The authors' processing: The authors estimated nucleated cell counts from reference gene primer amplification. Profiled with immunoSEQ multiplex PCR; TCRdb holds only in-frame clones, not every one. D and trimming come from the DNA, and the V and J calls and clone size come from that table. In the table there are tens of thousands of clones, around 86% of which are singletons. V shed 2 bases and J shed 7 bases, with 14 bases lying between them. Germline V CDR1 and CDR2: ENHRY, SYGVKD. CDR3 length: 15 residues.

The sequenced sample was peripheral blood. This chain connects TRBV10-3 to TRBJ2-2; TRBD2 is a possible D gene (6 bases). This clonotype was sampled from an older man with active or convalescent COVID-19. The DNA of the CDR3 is TGTGCCATCAGTGAGAAGGTTAGCGGATACGGGGAGCTGTTTTTT. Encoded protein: CAISEKVSGYGELFF.